This entry is about one TCR beta chain. The data were obtained in a study of blood T cell repertoires in COVID-19. This table comes from immunoSEQ multiplex PCR, and its TCRdb copy is limited to in-frame clones, with some not included. Counted here are over 200,000 clones, 88% occurring once; the ten biggest clones make up approximately 3.8%. The source material was peripheral blood. This clonotype was sampled from a man aged 60-69 years who had recovered from COVID-19.

The CDR3 nucleotides read TGTGCCAGCAGCCCTACTGTGGGACAGTTGGTCTCCTACGAGCAGTACTTC. Translating gives CASSPTVGQLVSYEQYF. This chain uses TRBV7-8 with TRBJ2-7, with 7 positions matching TRBD1. The junction had 13 bases not matched to a gene; V was cut back by 5 bases and J by 0 bases. The CDR3 is made up of 17 amino acids. CDR1 is SGHVS, CDR2 FQNEAQ, per germline.